The rows below give T cell receptor beta chains drawn from one sample of a study of T cell changes during pregnancy in multiple sclerosis. Here immunoSEQ multiplex PCR was the method, and the copy in TCRdb shows in-frame clones only, minus some. The table has 43,000 or so clones, approximately 90% seen once. The input for sequencing was peripheral blood, taken in the first trimester of pregnancy. The source is a female donor with multiple sclerosis, enrolled in a pregnancy study. The CDR3 runs from the conserved cysteine through the conserved F or W. The D gene is left open where the match is weak. Part of the rows lack a size; the others show once, few, many or a class for expanded clones.

d_call: .; v_call: TRBV4-1; j_call: TRBJ1-1; clone_size: .; cdr3_nt: TGCGCCAGCAGCCAAGATCGGGGGACTGAAGCTTTCTTT; cdr3_aa: CASSQDRGTEAFF
d_call: TRBD1; v_call: TRBV9; j_call: TRBJ1-2; clone_size: .; cdr3_nt: TGTGCCAGCAGCGTAGTAGGACAGGGGGTCCCTCCGGCCGAAACAGCTGGCTACACCTTC; cdr3_aa: CASSVVGQGVPPAETAGYTF
d_call: TRBD1; v_call: TRBV14; j_call: TRBJ1-2; clone_size: medium-sized; cdr3_nt: TGTGCCAGCAGCCAGTATTCCATCAGGGGGATGTATGGCTACACCTTC; cdr3_aa: CASSQYSIRGMYGYTF
d_call: .; v_call: TRBV18; j_call: TRBJ1-1; clone_size: .; cdr3_nt: TGTGCCAGCTCATCCCGGGGGGAAGCTTTCTTT; cdr3_aa: CASSSRGEAFF
d_call: .; v_call: TRBV7-9; j_call: TRBJ2-1; clone_size: .; cdr3_nt: TGTGCCAGCGGGGGACCGGGGGGCATTTCCTACAATGAGCAGTTCTTC; cdr3_aa: CASGGPGGISYNEQFF
d_call: .; v_call: TRBV28; j_call: TRBJ1-5; clone_size: .; cdr3_nt: TGTGCCAGCAGTTTAAGGGGCTATCAGCCCCAGCATTTT; cdr3_aa: CASSLRGYQPQHF
d_call: TRBD1; v_call: TRBV7-9; j_call: TRBJ2-7; clone_size: .; cdr3_nt: TGTGCCAGCAGCCGACAGGGGCTCTCCTACGAGCAGTACTTC; cdr3_aa: CASSRQGLSYEQYF
d_call: TRBD1; v_call: TRBV30; j_call: TRBJ1-1; clone_size: .; cdr3_nt: TGTGCCGGGGAAACAGGGGGCAATGGAGCTTTCTTT; cdr3_aa: CAGETGGNGAFF
d_call: .; v_call: TRBV5-2; j_call: TRBJ2-7; clone_size: .; cdr3_nt: TGTGCCAGCAGCCCGGGACTGGGGGAGGGCTACGAGCAGTACTTC; cdr3_aa: CASSPGLGEGYEQYF
d_call: .; v_call: TRBV25-1; j_call: TRBJ2-1; clone_size: .; cdr3_nt: TGTGCCAGCAGTGAATACTACCTCCCCGAGCAGTTCTTC; cdr3_aa: CASSEYYLPEQFF
d_call: .; v_call: TRBV18; j_call: TRBJ2-1; clone_size: .; cdr3_nt: TGTGCCAGCTCAATCCGGGTAGGCAATGAGCAGTTCTTC; cdr3_aa: CASSIRVGNEQFF
d_call: TRBD1; v_call: TRBV7-9; j_call: TRBJ1-6; clone_size: once; cdr3_nt: TGTGCCAGCAGCTTAGAAGGAGGGGGCTCACCCCTCCACTTT; cdr3_aa: CASSLEGGGSPLHF
d_call: TRBD1; v_call: TRBV7-2; j_call: TRBJ2-7; clone_size: .; cdr3_nt: TGTGCCAGCAGCTGGGCCCTTGGGGGACAGGGGGCAGCCTACGAGCAGTACTTC; cdr3_aa: CASSWALGGQGAAYEQYF
d_call: .; v_call: TRBV28; j_call: TRBJ2-7; clone_size: .; cdr3_nt: TGTGCCAGCAGTTCGAGGGGGGGCTACGAGCAGTACTTC; cdr3_aa: CASSSRGGYEQYF
d_call: TRBD2; v_call: TRBV5-1; j_call: TRBJ2-5; clone_size: few; cdr3_nt: TGCGCCAGCAGCTCGGGACTAGCGGACCGAGGGGAGACCCAGTACTTC; cdr3_aa: CASSSGLADRGETQYF
d_call: .; v_call: TRBV4-1; j_call: TRBJ1-2; clone_size: .; cdr3_nt: TGCGCCAGCAGCCAAGTCCCATCAGGGATCTACAACTATGGCTACACCTTC; cdr3_aa: CASSQVPSGIYNYGYTF
d_call: .; v_call: TRBV10-1; j_call: TRBJ2-3; clone_size: .; cdr3_nt: TGCGCCAGCAGTGCCTTCTCCACAGATACGCAGTATTTT; cdr3_aa: CASSAFSTDTQYF
d_call: TRBD1; v_call: TRBV25-1; j_call: TRBJ2-7; clone_size: .; cdr3_nt: TGTGCCAGCAGTAAAGGGACAGATAGCTCCTACGAGCAGTACTTC; cdr3_aa: CASSKGTDSSYEQYF
d_call: .; v_call: TRBV27; j_call: TRBJ2-2; clone_size: .; cdr3_nt: TGTGCCAGCAGTTATCAGAACACCGGGGAGCTGTTTTTT; cdr3_aa: CASSYQNTGELFF
d_call: .; v_call: TRBV30; j_call: TRBJ1-5; clone_size: few; cdr3_nt: TGTGCCTGGAACGCTTGGCCTAATCAGCCCCAGCATTTT; cdr3_aa: CAWNAWPNQPQHF
d_call: .; v_call: TRBV28; j_call: TRBJ1-1; clone_size: .; cdr3_nt: TGTGCCAGCACGGAAGCAGGGAACACTGAAGCTTTCTTT; cdr3_aa: CASTEAGNTEAFF
d_call: TRBD1; v_call: TRBV18; j_call: TRBJ1-2; clone_size: .; cdr3_nt: TGTGCCAGCTGGACGACAGGGCCCGGTGGCTACACCTTC; cdr3_aa: CASWTTGPGGYTF
d_call: .; v_call: TRBV4-1; j_call: TRBJ2-7; clone_size: .; cdr3_nt: TGCGCCAGCAGCCAAGCGGGGGGCACGCCCTACGAGCAGTACTTC; cdr3_aa: CASSQAGGTPYEQYF
d_call: .; v_call: TRBV9; j_call: TRBJ2-7; clone_size: once; cdr3_nt: TGTGCCAGCAGCGTTCTAGCTGGGTCCTCCTACGAGCAGTACTTC; cdr3_aa: CASSVLAGSSYEQYF
d_call: .; v_call: TRBV5-1; j_call: TRBJ2-5; clone_size: once; cdr3_nt: TGCGCCAGCAGCTTAGTCAGGGGTAGCGGGCTTGGAGAGACCCAGTACTTC; cdr3_aa: CASSLVRGSGLGETQYF
d_call: .; v_call: TRBV6-5; j_call: TRBJ1-5; clone_size: .; cdr3_nt: TGTGCCAGCAGAATACAGGAATATAGCAATCAGCCCCAGCATTTT; cdr3_aa: CASRIQEYSNQPQHF
d_call: .; v_call: TRBV5-3; j_call: TRBJ1-1; clone_size: .; cdr3_nt: TGTGCCAGAAGCTTGCCCGTGGAGGCCGAGACTGAAGCTTTCTTT; cdr3_aa: CARSLPVEAETEAFF
d_call: .; v_call: TRBV18; j_call: TRBJ1-2; clone_size: .; cdr3_nt: TGTGCCAGCTCAATCAACAGGGAGTTCTTGGGTGGCTACACCTTC; cdr3_aa: CASSINREFLGGYTF
d_call: .; v_call: TRBV2; j_call: TRBJ2-7; clone_size: .; cdr3_nt: TGTGCCAGCAGAGACGGACTCTACGAGCAGTACTTC; cdr3_aa: CASRDGLYEQYF
d_call: .; v_call: TRBV5-8; j_call: TRBJ2-1; clone_size: .; cdr3_nt: TGTGCCAGCAGCCTACAGTGGGATGAGCAGTTCTTC; cdr3_aa: CASSLQWDEQFF
d_call: TRBD1; v_call: TRBV19; j_call: TRBJ2-3; clone_size: .; cdr3_nt: TGTGCCAGTAGTAGCCGGGACAGCAGCACAGATACGCAGTATTTT; cdr3_aa: CASSSRDSSTDTQYF
d_call: TRBD2; v_call: TRBV6-5; j_call: TRBJ2-3; clone_size: .; cdr3_nt: TGTGCCAGCAGTTACGCGGGGGAGACAGATACGCAGTATTTT; cdr3_aa: CASSYAGETDTQYF
d_call: .; v_call: TRBV19; j_call: TRBJ1-6; clone_size: .; cdr3_nt: TGTGCCACCACAGGGAGCTCCTATAATTCACCCCTCCACTTT; cdr3_aa: CATTGSSYNSPLHF
d_call: TRBD2; v_call: TRBV5-1; j_call: TRBJ2-1; clone_size: .; cdr3_nt: TGCGCCAGCAGCTCGCCGGGAGGGCGGGGGGGTCCAGCAAGCTCCTACAATGAGCAGTTCTTC; cdr3_aa: CASSSPGGRGGPASSYNEQFF
d_call: .; v_call: TRBV2; j_call: TRBJ2-7; clone_size: .; cdr3_nt: TGTGCCAGCAGTGTAGAACAGCTTTTCTCCTACGAGCAGTACTTC; cdr3_aa: CASSVEQLFSYEQYF
d_call: .; v_call: TRBV28; j_call: TRBJ1-6; clone_size: .; cdr3_nt: TGTGCCAGCAGTCAGGGGCACCTTCGGGCTTCACCCCTCCACTTT; cdr3_aa: CASSQGHLRASPLHF
d_call: .; v_call: TRBV28; j_call: TRBJ1-2; clone_size: .; cdr3_nt: TGTGCCAGCAGTTTAGGAGGTTATGGCTACACCTTC; cdr3_aa: CASSLGGYGYTF
d_call: .; v_call: TRBV29-1; j_call: TRBJ1-2; clone_size: .; cdr3_nt: TGCAGCGTTCTCAGGATCAATGGCTACACCTTC; cdr3_aa: CSVLRINGYTF
d_call: .; v_call: TRBV9; j_call: TRBJ1-3; clone_size: .; cdr3_nt: TGTGCCAGCAGCGTAGATGCTTCGGCGGCAACCTCTGGAAACACCATATATTTT; cdr3_aa: CASSVDASAATSGNTIYF
d_call: TRBD1; v_call: TRBV18; j_call: TRBJ1-1; clone_size: .; cdr3_nt: TGTGCCAGCTCAAGACAGGGGCCGGGCACTGAAGCTTTCTTT; cdr3_aa: CASSRQGPGTEAFF
d_call: .; v_call: TRBV7-2; j_call: TRBJ1-2; clone_size: .; cdr3_nt: TGTGCCAGCAGCTTAACGGCGGCGGGAGGCTACACCTTC; cdr3_aa: CASSLTAAGGYTF
d_call: .; v_call: TRBV9; j_call: TRBJ1-3; clone_size: .; cdr3_nt: TGTGCCAGCAGCCCTGACTTAGGGGCTGGAAACACCATATATTTT; cdr3_aa: CASSPDLGAGNTIYF
d_call: .; v_call: TRBV7-2; j_call: TRBJ1-1; clone_size: .; cdr3_nt: TGTGCCAGCAGCCGCCAGCCAGGGGACACTGAAGCTTTCTTT; cdr3_aa: CASSRQPGDTEAFF
d_call: .; v_call: TRBV9; j_call: TRBJ2-3; clone_size: .; cdr3_nt: TGTGCCAGCAGCGTAGGGCTGAGGGGGGGATACACAGATACGCAGTATTTT; cdr3_aa: CASSVGLRGGYTDTQYF
d_call: TRBD1; v_call: TRBV14; j_call: TRBJ1-4; clone_size: .; cdr3_nt: TGTGCCAGCAGCGACGAACCGACAGGGACCTTTTTTGAAAAACTGTTTTTT; cdr3_aa: CASSDEPTGTFFEKLFF
d_call: .; v_call: TRBV4-1; j_call: TRBJ1-2; clone_size: .; cdr3_nt: TGCGCCAGCAGCCAAGATCGAAGGGGCGCAGGCTATGGCTACACCTTC; cdr3_aa: CASSQDRRGAGYGYTF
d_call: TRBD1; v_call: TRBV30; j_call: TRBJ1-5; clone_size: .; cdr3_nt: TGTGCCTGGAGTGGGACAGGTAGGGGTCAGCCCCAGCATTTT; cdr3_aa: CAWSGTGRGQPQHF
d_call: .; v_call: TRBV30; j_call: TRBJ2-3; clone_size: .; cdr3_nt: TGTGCCTGGAACAGGAGGGGAAGAGATACGCAGTATTTT; cdr3_aa: CAWNRRGRDTQYF
d_call: .; v_call: TRBV5-5; j_call: TRBJ1-1; clone_size: .; cdr3_nt: TGTGCCAGCAGCTTGGGGGCAGGTTCTGAAGCTTTCTTT; cdr3_aa: CASSLGAGSEAFF
d_call: .; v_call: TRBV11-2; j_call: TRBJ2-5; clone_size: .; cdr3_nt: TGTGCCAGCAGCCCCCGGCGGCTGAAAGAGACCCAGTACTTC; cdr3_aa: CASSPRRLKETQYF
d_call: TRBD1; v_call: TRBV23-1; j_call: TRBJ2-7; clone_size: .; cdr3_nt: TGCGCCAGCAGTCAGGCCCTGGTAACAGGGGGGTACGAGCAGTACTTC; cdr3_aa: CASSQALVTGGYEQYF